The 11 T cell receptor beta chains in this list originate from one sample, sequenced in a study of control samples from healthy donors and cancer patients. Assay: immunoSEQ multiplex PCR; the TCRdb copy retains only in-frame clones and omits some. Of around 200,000 clones listed, 85% to 95% were seen once; the top ten hold over 1.2%. Source material: blood. The receptors derive from a man aged 45 to 65 in good health.

This clone was found once. The chain joins TRBV4-1 to TRBJ1-6, with TRBD1 matching over 7 bases. The trim removed 1 base at V and 6 bases at J, leaving 6 bases unmatched. Per germline, CDR1 MGHRA and CDR2 YSYEKL. CDR3 size: 16 residues. This CDR3 reads CASSQGTGDFNSPLHF. The CDR3 nucleotides are TGCGCCAGCAGCCAAGGTACAGGGGATTTTAATTCACCCCTCCACTTT.

This clone was seen a handful of times. The chain combines TRBV5-8 with TRBJ1-2; D not certain. This CDR3 is 13 amino acids long. The germline CDR1 and CDR2 sequences are SGHTS and YDEGEE. Trimming removed 4 bases at V and 4 bases at J, with 11 bases between. The CDR3 here is CASSLSYAYGYTF. In nucleotides, the CDR3 is TGTGCCAGCAGCCTCAGCTACGCCTATGGCTACACCTTC.

This clone was picked up a small number of times. The rearrangement uses TRBV25-1 and TRBJ2-2, with 14 bases lining up with TRBD2. The CDR3 loop spans 17 amino acids. V lost 8 bases and J lost 4; bases outside the gene matches: 9. Looked up from germline, CDR1 is MGHDK and CDR2 is SYGVNS. Here the CDR3 DNA reads TGTGCCAGCTCCAAGACTAGCGGGGGGGATCTCACCGGGGAGCTGTTTTTT. It encodes CASSKTSGGDLTGELFF. The full variable domain, with the rest looked up from reference TRBV25-1 and TRBJ2-2, is EADIYQTPRYLVIGTGKKITLECSQTMGHDKMYWYQQDPGMELHLIHYSYGVNSTEKGDLSSESTVSRIRTEHFPLTLESARPSHTSQYLCASSKTSGGDLTGELFFGEGSRLTVL.

The chain has TRBV7-2 and TRBJ2-5; 12 positions match TRBD2. The CDR3 spans 17 residues. Trimming at V came to 5 bases and at J to 4 bases, leaving 11 bases not matched to a gene. Germline-derived CDR1 and CDR2 are SGHTA and FQGNSA. The CDR3 DNA sequence: TGTGCCAGCAGCCCTTTTACTCTAGCGGGGGGGCCAGAGACCCAGTACTTC. It translates to CASSPFTLAGGPETQYF.

This sequence joins TRBV19 and TRBJ1-2; a possible D gene is TRBD1 (5 bases). V lost 5 bases, J lost 8 bases, and 18 bases lay in between. Germline loops: CDR1 LNHDA, CDR2 SQIVND (reference sequence). The CDR3 spans 14 residues. CDR3 DNA sequence: TGTGCCAGTAGTCCCGGTTCGGGGACTAGCGGCTACACCTTC. This sequence encodes CASSPGSGTSGYTF.

The chain uses TRBV9 and TRBJ2-7, with D perhaps TRBD2 (7 bases). Germline V CDR1 and CDR2: SGDLS, YYNGEE. V shed 3 bases and J shed 4 bases, with 20 bases lying between them. This CDR3 comprises 16 residues. CDR3 sequence reads: CASSAPGGGPEYEQYF. In DNA form, the CDR3 reads TGTGCCAGCAGCGCCCCTGGGGGGGGGCCCGAATACGAGCAGTACTTC.

The V gene is TRBV6-1, the J gene TRBJ1-2, with D unresolved. This CDR3 region has 14 residues. Germline V gene sequence: CDR1 MNHNS, CDR2 SASEGT. V shed 3 bases and J shed 5 bases, with 13 bases lying between them. DNA for the CDR3: TGTGCCAGCAGTGAGGTCCTTCCATCGTATGGCTACACCTTC. Residues: CASSEVLPSYGYTF.

The chain recombines TRBV5-1 with TRBJ1-1; no definite D call. The CDR3 spans 14 residues. V was shortened by 6 bases and J by 0 bases, with 12 bases between the two germline ends. Germline CDR1 reads SGHRS; CDR2 reads YFSETQ. CDR3 sequence (DNA): TGCGCCAGCACCTTCCACGAGATGAACACTGAAGCTTTCTTT. Residues: CASTFHEMNTEAFF.

V and J are TRBV6-2 or TRBV6-3 and TRBJ1-5; 7 nucleotides align to TRBD1. The germline gives CDR1 MNHEY, CDR2 SVGEGT. V lost 6 bases to trimming and J lost 3 bases; unmatched junction nucleotides: 11. The CDR3 extends over 16 amino acids. The CDR3 loop is CASSPSEGQVNQPQHF. For the CDR3, the DNA is TGTGCCAGCAGCCCTAGTGAAGGACAGGTCAATCAGCCCCAGCATTTT.

The V and J genes are TRBV7-9 and TRBJ2-7; 10 bases are shared with TRBD1. With 4 bases clipped from V and 5 bases from J, the junction kept 5 bases outside the gene matches. CDR3 size: 14 residues. Germline CDR1 and CDR2: SEHNR and FQNEAQ (reference sequence). CDR3: CASSSGQGNDEQYV. The CDR3 nucleotides read TGTGCCAGCAGCTCGGGACAGGGGAACGACGAGCAGTACGTC.

The rearrangement joins TRBV5-1 to TRBJ2-7; a possible D gene is TRBD2 (6 bases). Germline V lookup: CDR1 SGHRS, CDR2 YFSETQ. The ends were cut back, 0 bases at V and 5 bases at J, with 18 bases in the middle. This CDR3 is 16 amino acids long. The CDR3 nucleotides read TGCGCCAGCAGCTTGGTAGGTAGCGGACGGGGCAACGAGCAGTACTTC. This gives the protein CASSLVGSGRGNEQYF.